The entry below describes one T cell receptor (beta chain). The antigen is unknown. Using immunoSEQ multiplex PCR, the repertoire was profiled, and TCRdb retains in-frame clones only, with some absent. The sample yields roughly 140,000 clones, 90% seen once. This specimen belongs to a study of T cell responses to AZD1222 COVID-19 vaccine. CDR3 length: 15 residues. With 2 bases clipped from V and 8 bases from J, the junction kept 2 bases outside the gene matches. Germline CDR1 is SGDLS and CDR2 is YYNGEE. Study-level findings and limits: The sample set comprised mostly white British donors with more females, and clonal diversity was possibly underestimated.

The V call is TRBV9, the J call TRBJ2-1; TRBD2 matches 15 bases. The input for sequencing was peripheral blood, taken on day 0 of AZD1222 vaccination. The TCR comes from an adult in good health. The CDR3 DNA follows: TGTGCCAGCAGCGTTCGGACTAGCGGGAGGGATGAGCAGTTCTTC. Amino acid sequence: CASSVRTSGRDEQFF. Filled out from reference TRBV9 and TRBJ2-1, the complete variable domain reads DSGVTQTPKHLITATGQRVTLRCSPRSGDLSVYWYQQSLDQGLQFLIQYYNGEERAKGNILERFSAQQFPDLHSELNLSSLELGDSALYFCASSVRTSGRDEQFFGPGTRLTVL.